This record looks at one T cell receptor (beta chain) sequence and its context. The record originates from a study of blood T cell repertoires in COVID-19. Whole-study context: Nucleic acid was either cDNA or gDNA, and it came from T cells, B-cell-depleted T cells, or PBMCs.

Assay: immunoSEQ multiplex PCR; the TCRdb copy retains only in-frame clones and omits some. The top ten hold 8.5% to 10% of the sample, which has 100,000 to 150,000 clones, around four fifths seen once. The germline V gene encodes CDR1 SGHDN and CDR2 FVKESK. The V end lost 4 bases, the J end lost 1 base, and 17 bases lay between the germline ends. CDR3 length equals 18 residues. The sequenced sample was peripheral blood. This chain uses TRBV14 with TRBJ1-6; a weak D match, TRBD1 (5 bases). This TCR was recovered from a man aged 40-55 years with active or convalescent COVID-19. CDR3 sequence: CASSLAVGGKSYNSPLHF. CDR3 in DNA: TGTGCCAGCAGCCTCGCGGTCGGGGGGAAATCCTATAATTCACCCCTCCACTTT.